This TCR beta chain is from a study of shared clonotypes between healthy human individuals. It was CD45RO-negative cells, positively selected for CCR7, that made up naive CD8 cells, with terminally differentiated effector memory CD45RA+ cells excluded. This clone was observed a single time. Profiled with immunoSEQ multiplex PCR; TCRdb holds only in-frame clones, not every one. The profile shows about 2 million clones, about 95% of them singletons. This TCR derives from a man aged 18 to 29 in good health. The material sequenced was naive CD8+ T cells sorted from blood.

The CDR3 here is CASSWTGVLYEQYF. The CDR3 coding sequence is TGTGCCAGCAGTTGGACAGGGGTACTGTACGAGCAGTACTTC. The V gene is TRBV6-1, the J gene TRBJ2-7; 9 bases are shared with TRBD1. The CDR3 loop spans 14 amino acids. The germline gives CDR1 MNHNS, CDR2 SASEGT. J gave up 4 bases and V 5 bases, and 6 bases lay outside the gene matches.